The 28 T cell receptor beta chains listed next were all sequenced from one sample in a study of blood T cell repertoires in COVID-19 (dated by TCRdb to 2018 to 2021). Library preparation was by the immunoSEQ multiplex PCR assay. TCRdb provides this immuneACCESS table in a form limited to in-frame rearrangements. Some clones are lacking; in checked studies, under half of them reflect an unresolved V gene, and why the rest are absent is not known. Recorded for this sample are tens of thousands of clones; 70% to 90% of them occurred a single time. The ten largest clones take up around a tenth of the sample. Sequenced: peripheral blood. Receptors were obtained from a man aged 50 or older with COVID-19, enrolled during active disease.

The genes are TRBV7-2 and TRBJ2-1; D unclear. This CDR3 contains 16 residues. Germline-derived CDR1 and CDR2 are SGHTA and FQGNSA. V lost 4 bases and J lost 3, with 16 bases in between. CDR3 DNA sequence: TGTGCCAGCAGCTCGAGGAGAGCCGGATTCTACAATGAGCAGTTCTTC. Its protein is CASSSRRAGFYNEQFF.

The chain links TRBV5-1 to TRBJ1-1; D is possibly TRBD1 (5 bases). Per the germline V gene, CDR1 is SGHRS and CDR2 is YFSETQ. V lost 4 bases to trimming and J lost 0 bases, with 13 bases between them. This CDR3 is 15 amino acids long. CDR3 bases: TGCGCCAGCAGCCCGGGGGGGAGTATGAACACTGAAGCTTTCTTT. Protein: CASSPGGSMNTEAFF.

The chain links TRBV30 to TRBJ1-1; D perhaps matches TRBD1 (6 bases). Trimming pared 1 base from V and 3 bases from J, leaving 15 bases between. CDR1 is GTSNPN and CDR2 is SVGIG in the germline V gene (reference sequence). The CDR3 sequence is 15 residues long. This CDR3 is CAWSDQPDSYTEAFF. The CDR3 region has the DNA TGTGCCTGGAGTGACCAACCGGACAGCTACACTGAAGCTTTCTTT.

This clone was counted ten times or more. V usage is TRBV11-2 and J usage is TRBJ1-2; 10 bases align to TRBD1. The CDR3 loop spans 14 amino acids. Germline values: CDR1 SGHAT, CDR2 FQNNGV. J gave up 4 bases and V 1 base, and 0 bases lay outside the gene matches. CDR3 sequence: CASSLGQGAYGYTF. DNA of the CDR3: TGTGCCAGCAGCTTAGGACAGGGGGCCTATGGCTACACCTTC. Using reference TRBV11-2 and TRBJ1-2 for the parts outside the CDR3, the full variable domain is EAGVAQSPRYKIIEKRQSVAFWCNPISGHATLYWYQQILGQGPKLLIQFQNNGVVDDSQLPKDRFSAERLKGVDSTLKIQPAKLEDSAVYLCASSLGQGAYGYTFGSGTRLTVV.

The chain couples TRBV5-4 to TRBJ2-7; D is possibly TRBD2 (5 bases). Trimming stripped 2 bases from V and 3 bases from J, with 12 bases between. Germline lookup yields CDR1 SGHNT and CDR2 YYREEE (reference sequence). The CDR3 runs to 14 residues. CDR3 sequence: CASSFDTGGYEQYF. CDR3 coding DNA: TGTGCCAGCAGCTTCGATACTGGAGGCTACGAGCAGTACTTC.

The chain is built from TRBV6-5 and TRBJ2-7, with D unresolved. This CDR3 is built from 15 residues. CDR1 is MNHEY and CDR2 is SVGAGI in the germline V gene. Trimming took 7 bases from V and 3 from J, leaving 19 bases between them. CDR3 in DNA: TGTGCCAGCATGAGGAGTGCGTACTCCAACTACGAGCAGTACTTC. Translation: CASMRSAYSNYEQYF.

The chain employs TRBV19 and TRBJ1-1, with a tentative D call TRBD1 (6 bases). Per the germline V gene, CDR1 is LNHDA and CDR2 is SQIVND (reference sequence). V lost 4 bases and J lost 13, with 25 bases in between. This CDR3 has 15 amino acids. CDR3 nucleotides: TGTGCCAGTAGTACTCAACCGGGACACTTCTTCAGTGGTTTCTTT. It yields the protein CASSTQPGHFFSGFF.

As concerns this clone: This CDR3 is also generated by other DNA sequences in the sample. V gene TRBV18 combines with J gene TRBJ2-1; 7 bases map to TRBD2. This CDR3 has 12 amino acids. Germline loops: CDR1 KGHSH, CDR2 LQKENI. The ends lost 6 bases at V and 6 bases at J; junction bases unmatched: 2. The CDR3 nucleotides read TGTGCCAGCTCCCCTAGCGGCAATGAGCAGTTCTTC. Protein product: CASSPSGNEQFF.

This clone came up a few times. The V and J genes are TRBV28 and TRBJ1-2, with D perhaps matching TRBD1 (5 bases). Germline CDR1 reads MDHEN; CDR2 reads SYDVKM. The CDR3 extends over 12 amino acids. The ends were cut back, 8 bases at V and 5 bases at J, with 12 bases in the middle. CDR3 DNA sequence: TGTGCCAGCGGGGGGGGTGTTTATGGCTACACCTTC. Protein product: CASGGGVYGYTF.

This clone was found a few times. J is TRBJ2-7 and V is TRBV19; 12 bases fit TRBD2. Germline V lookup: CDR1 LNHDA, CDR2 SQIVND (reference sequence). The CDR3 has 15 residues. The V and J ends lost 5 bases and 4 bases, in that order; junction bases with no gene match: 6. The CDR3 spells CASSSGLAGMYEQYF. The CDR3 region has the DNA TGTGCCAGTAGTTCCGGACTAGCGGGGATGTACGAGCAGTACTTC.

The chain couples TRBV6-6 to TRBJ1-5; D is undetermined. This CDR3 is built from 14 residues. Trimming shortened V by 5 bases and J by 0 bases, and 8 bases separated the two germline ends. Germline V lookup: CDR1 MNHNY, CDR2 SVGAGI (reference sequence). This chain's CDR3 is CASSARDSNQPQHF. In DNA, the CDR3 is TGTGCCAGCAGTGCCCGGGATAGCAATCAGCCCCAGCATTTT.

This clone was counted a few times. CDR3 sequence: CASSERFTKNIQYF. The CDR3 DNA is TGTGCCAGCAGTGAGAGGTTCACCAAAAACATTCAGTACTTC. The J gene is TRBJ2-4, the V gene TRBV2, with no clear D. Trimming left V 3 bases short and J 2 bases short, with 8 bases between. Germline assignment: CDR1 SNHLY and CDR2 FYNNEI. The CDR3 sequence is 14 residues long.

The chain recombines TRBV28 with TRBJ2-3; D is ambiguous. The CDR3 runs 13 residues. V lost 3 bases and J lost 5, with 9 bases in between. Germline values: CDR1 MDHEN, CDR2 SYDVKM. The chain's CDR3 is CASSLMSEDTQYF. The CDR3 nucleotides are TGTGCCAGCAGTTTGATGAGCGAAGATACGCAGTATTTT. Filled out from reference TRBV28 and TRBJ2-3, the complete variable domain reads DVKVTQSSRYLVKRTGEKVFLECVQDMDHENMFWYRQDPGLGLRLIYFSYDVKMKEKGDIPEGYSVSREKKERFSLILESASTNQTSMYLCASSLMSEDTQYFGPGTRLTVL.

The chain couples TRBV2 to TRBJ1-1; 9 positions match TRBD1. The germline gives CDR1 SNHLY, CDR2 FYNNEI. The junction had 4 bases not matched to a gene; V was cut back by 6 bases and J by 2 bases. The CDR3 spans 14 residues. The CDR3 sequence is CASRKQGANTEAFF. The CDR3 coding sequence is TGTGCCAGCAGGAAACAGGGGGCAAACACTGAAGCTTTCTTT.

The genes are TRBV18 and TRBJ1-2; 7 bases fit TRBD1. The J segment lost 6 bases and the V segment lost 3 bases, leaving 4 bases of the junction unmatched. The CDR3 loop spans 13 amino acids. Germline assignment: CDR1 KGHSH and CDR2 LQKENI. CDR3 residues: CASSPGTADGYTF. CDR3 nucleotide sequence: TGTGCCAGCTCACCCGGGACAGCAGATGGCTACACCTTC.

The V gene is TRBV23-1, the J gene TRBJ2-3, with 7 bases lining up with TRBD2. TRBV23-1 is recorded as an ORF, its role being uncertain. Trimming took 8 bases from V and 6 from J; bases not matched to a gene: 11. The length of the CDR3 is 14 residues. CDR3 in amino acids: CASAASGARDTQYF. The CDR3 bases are TGCGCCAGCGCGGCTAGCGGAGCAAGGGATACGCAGTATTTT.

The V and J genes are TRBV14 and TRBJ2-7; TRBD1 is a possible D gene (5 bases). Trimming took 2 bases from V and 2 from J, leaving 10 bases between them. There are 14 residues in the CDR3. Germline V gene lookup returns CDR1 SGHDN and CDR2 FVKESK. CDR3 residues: CASSQYKGTYEQYF. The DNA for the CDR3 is TGTGCCAGCAGCCAATATAAGGGGACCTACGAGCAGTACTTC.

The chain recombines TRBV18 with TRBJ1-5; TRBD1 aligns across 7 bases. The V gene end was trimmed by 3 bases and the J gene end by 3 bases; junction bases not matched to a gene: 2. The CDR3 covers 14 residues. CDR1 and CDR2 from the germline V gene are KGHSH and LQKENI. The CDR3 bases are TGTGCCAGCTCACCCCAGGGGGACAATCAGCCCCAGCATTTT. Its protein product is CASSPQGDNQPQHF.

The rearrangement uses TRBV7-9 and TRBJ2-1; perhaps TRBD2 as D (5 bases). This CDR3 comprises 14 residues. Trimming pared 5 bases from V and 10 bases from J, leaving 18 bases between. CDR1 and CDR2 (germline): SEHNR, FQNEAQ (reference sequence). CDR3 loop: CASSLDQLRGEQFF. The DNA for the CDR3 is TGTGCCAGCAGCCTAGATCAATTAAGAGGGGAGCAGTTCTTC.

In DNA form, the CDR3 reads TGTGCCAGCAGTCCCCCGGGACTAGCGGGAGGTAGCACAGATACGCAGTATTTT. Protein: CASSPPGLAGGSTDTQYF. This sequence joins TRBV27 and TRBJ2-3; 15 bases map to TRBD2. The CDR3 has 18 residues. V was pared by 5 bases and J by 0 bases, with 6 bases of the junction left unmatched. Germline V gene lookup returns CDR1 MNHEY and CDR2 SMNVEV (reference sequence).

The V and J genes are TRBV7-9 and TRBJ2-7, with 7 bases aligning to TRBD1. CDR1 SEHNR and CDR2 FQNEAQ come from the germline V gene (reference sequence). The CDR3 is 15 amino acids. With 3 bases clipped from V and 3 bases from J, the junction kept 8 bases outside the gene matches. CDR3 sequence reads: CASSFPEGGRYEQYF. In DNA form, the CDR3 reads TGTGCCAGCAGCTTTCCTGAAGGGGGCCGCTACGAGCAGTACTTC.

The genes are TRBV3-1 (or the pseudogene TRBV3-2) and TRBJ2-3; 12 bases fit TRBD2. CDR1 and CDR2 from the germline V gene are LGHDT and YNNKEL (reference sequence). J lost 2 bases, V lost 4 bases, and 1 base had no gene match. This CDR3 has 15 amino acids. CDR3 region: CASSRLAGATDTQYF. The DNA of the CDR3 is TGTGCCAGCAGCCGACTAGCGGGGGCCACAGATACGCAGTATTTT.

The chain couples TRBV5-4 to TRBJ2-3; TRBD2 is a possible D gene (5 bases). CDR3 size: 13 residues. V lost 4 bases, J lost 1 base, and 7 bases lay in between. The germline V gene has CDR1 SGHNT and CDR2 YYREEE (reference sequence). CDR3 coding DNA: TGTGCCAGCAGCCTTAGCGGCACAGATACGCAGTATTTT. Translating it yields CASSLSGTDTQYF.

The CDR3 nucleotides read TGTGCCAGCTCACCCCGGGACACCTCTGGAAACACCATATATTTT. Protein: CASSPRDTSGNTIYF. The chain recombines TRBV18 with TRBJ1-3, with a tentative D call TRBD1 (6 bases). The CDR3 spans 15 residues. Trimming removed 3 bases from V and 0 bases from J, with 9 bases in between. CDR1 and CDR2 (germline): KGHSH, LQKENI.

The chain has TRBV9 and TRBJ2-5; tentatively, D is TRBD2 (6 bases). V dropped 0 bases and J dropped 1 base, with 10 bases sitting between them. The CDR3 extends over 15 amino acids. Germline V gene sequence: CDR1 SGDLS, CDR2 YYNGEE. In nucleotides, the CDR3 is TGTGCCAGCAGCGTAGATGGGGGAGGCCAAGAGACCCAGTACTTC. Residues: CASSVDGGGQETQYF.

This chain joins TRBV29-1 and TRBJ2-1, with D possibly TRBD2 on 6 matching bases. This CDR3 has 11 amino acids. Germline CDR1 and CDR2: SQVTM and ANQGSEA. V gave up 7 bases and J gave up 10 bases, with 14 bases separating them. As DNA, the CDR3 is TGCAGCGCCCACCTGGGGGGAGAGCAGTTCTTC. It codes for CSAHLGGEQFF.

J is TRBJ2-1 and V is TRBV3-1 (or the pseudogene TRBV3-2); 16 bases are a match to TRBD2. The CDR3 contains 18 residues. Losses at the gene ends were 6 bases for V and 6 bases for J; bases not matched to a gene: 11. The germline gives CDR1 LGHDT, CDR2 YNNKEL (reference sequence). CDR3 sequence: CASRRKGLAGGPSNEQFF. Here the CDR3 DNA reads TGTGCCAGCAGACGCAAGGGACTAGCGGGAGGGCCCAGCAATGAGCAGTTCTTC.

This CDR3 is CASSKGTGQGTEAFF. Here the CDR3 DNA reads TGTGCCAGCAGCAAAGGGACAGGGCAGGGCACTGAAGCTTTCTTT. J is TRBJ1-1 and V is TRBV7-2, with 9 bases fitting TRBD1. The CDR3 loop spans 15 amino acids. From germline, CDR1 is SGHTA and CDR2 FQGNSA. J lost 4 bases, V lost 5 bases, and 8 bases had no gene match.